The rows below give T cell receptor beta chains drawn from one sample of a study of cytomegalovirus exposure and HLA in healthy donors. The data were produced by immunoSEQ multiplex PCR, yet TCRdb's version contains in-frame clones alone and is incomplete. Seen here are fewer than 150,000 clones, approximately 70% observed once, and the top ten hold around 14%. What was sequenced was PBMCs. The receptors come from a human donor in good health. Both conserved end residues are part of each CDR3. Clone size is given for some rows only: seen once, a few or many times, or a class if the clone is expanded.

TRBV29-1	TRBJ2-3	.	CSVAKGPDTQYF
TRBV29-1	TRBJ2-7	few	CSVKQTGGYEQYF
TRBV6-5	TRBJ1-4	.	CASSYSTGTNEKLFF
TRBV27	TRBJ1-5	once	CASSPREGQPQHF
TRBV7-3	TRBJ2-5	.	CASSSGLAGETQYF
TRBV4-2	TRBJ2-5	.	CASSQLGQGGVQTQYF
TRBV7-9	TRBJ1-2	.	CATPQGACGYTF
TRBV5-5	TRBJ2-7	.	CASSQGLAGKFSYEQYF
TRBV7-9	TRBJ2-5	.	CSSSKLAGGPKETQYF
TRBV27	TRBJ1-6	.	CASSFSGTGLSPLHF
TRBV30	TRBJ2-2	once	CAWSSTRTSGRSGTGELFF
TRBV18	TRBJ2-1	.	CASSSQTIYNEQFF
TRBV28	TRBJ1-1	many	CASSKLSIKRTDQDEAFF
TRBV14	TRBJ2-5	.	CASSQDRGVTQYF
TRBV2	TRBJ2-1	.	CASSEVGGSHNEQFF
TRBV30	TRBJ2-5	.	CAWSIESAQTQYF
TRBV6-1	TRBJ2-7	.	CASSVGLAGGVGEQYF
TRBV5-1	TRBJ2-3	.	CASSLGIITDTQYF
TRBV11-3	TRBJ2-2	.	CASSFSGGDTGELFF
TRBV7-9	TRBJ2-1	.	CAPDRYDYNEQFF
TRBV5-6	TRBJ1-6	.	CASSSAGAYNSPLHF
TRBV11-3	TRBJ2-6	.	CASSFGTGSGSGANVLTF
TRBV5-4	TRBJ1-4	.	CASSLAYRRGATNEKLFF
TRBV2	TRBJ2-7	few	CASSFRAGGDYEQYF
TRBV6-6	TRBJ1-1	.	CASSLFAGGLEAFF
TRBV14	TRBJ1-2	.	CASSQTGTGYGYTF
TRBV4-1	TRBJ2-5	.	CASSLRQGETQYF
TRBV6-5	TRBJ1-1	once	CASSYSGNAEAFF